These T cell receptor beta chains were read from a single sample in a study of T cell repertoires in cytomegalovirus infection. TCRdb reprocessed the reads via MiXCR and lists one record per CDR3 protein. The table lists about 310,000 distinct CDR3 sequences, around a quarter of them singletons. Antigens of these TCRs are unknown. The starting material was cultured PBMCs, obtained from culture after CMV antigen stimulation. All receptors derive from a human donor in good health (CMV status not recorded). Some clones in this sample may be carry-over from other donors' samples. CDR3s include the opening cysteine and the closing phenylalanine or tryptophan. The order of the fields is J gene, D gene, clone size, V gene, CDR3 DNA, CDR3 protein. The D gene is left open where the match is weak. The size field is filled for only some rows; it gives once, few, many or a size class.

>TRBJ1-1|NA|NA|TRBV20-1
TGCAGTGCTAGGTGGCAAGGGGCAGACAACACTGAAGCTTTCTTT
CSARWQGADNTEAFF
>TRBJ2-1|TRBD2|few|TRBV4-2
TGTGCCAGCAGCCAAGATGGGCTAGCGGGAGTTAATGAGCAGTTCTTC
CASSQDGLAGVNEQFF
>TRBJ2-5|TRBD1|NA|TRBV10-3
TGTGCCATCAAGGGGGGACAGGGGCAAGAGACCCAGTACTTC
CAIKGGQGQETQYF
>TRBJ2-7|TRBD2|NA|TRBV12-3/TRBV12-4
TGTGCCAGCAGTCCAGGACTAGGATTCTACGAGCAGTACTTC
CASSPGLGFYEQYF
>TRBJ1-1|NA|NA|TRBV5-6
TGTGCCAGCAGCATATACGTGAACACTGAAGCTTTCTTT
CASSIYVNTEAFF
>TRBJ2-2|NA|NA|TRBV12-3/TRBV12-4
TGTGCCAGCAGTGTGGGACTGCGCGGGGAGCTGTTTTTT
CASSVGLRGELFF
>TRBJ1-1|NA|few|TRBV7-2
TGTGCCAGCAGCTTAGCAGGGGCTAGCGCTGAAGCTTTCTTT
CASSLAGASAEAFF
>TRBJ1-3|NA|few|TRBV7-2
TGTGCCAGCAGCCCAGGGCTCGGAAACACCATATATTTT
CASSPGLGNTIYF
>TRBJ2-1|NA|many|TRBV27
TGTGCCAGCAGTGACGTTCCAGATGAGCAGTTCTTC
CASSDVPDEQFF
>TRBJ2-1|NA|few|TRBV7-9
TGTGCCAGCAGCTTATTGGGACCTAGCACGGATGAGCAGTTCTTC
CASSLLGPSTDEQFF
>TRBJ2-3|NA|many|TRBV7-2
TGTGCCAGCAGCTTACGGGGTCCGGATACGCAGTATTTT
CASSLRGPDTQYF
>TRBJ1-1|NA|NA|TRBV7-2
TGTGCCAGCAGCTTTGAAGGGACGGTGAACACTGAAGCTTTCTTT
CASSFEGTVNTEAFF
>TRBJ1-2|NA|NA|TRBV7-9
TGTGCCAGCAGCCCCTTCATAGGGGACCGGGAAGGCTACACCTTC
CASSPFIGDREGYTF
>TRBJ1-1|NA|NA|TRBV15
TGTGCCACCAGCAGAGGGTCAGTACAGGGGAACACTGAAGCTTTCTTT
CATSRGSVQGNTEAFF
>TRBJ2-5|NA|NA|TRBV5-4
TGTGCCAGCAGCGGGACCGAAGATCAAGAGACCCAGTACTTC
CASSGTEDQETQYF
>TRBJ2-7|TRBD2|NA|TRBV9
TGTGCCAGCAGCGTAGACCTAGGCGGGGGGGTAGTTGACGAGCAGTACTTC
CASSVDLGGGVVDEQYF
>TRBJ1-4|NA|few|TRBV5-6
TGTGCCAGCAGCTTCGTGGTCCCGGGCACTAATGAAAAACTGTTTTTT
CASSFVVPGTNEKLFF
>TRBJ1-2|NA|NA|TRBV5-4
TGTGCCAGCAGCCCCTTGGACTCGGGCGGAGGCTACACCTTC
CASSPLDSGGGYTF
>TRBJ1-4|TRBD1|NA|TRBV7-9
TGTGCCAGCAGCCTAACAGCGGGACAGGGCCGTGAAAAACTGTTTTTT
CASSLTAGQGREKLFF
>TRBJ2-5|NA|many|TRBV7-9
TGTGCCAGCAGCCATCCCCTAGCGAGAACTAAAGAGACCCAGTACTTC
CASSHPLARTKETQYF